This TCR beta chain was obtained from a study of post-analysis software for immune sequencing data. The overall study: Relapsing-remitting, secondary progressive and progressive-relapsing multiple sclerosis courses were included. Whole-study findings and limits: Included in a set of about five TRBV segments more frequent in patients than controls were TRBV5-6, TRBV5-1 and TRBV20-1. Multiple sclerosis patients showed significantly lower normalized Chao1 diversity than controls did.

Included in the TCR beta cDNA libraries were unique molecular identifiers. The yield from approximately 1 to 10 million T cells was roughly 500,000 cDNA molecules in total. TCRdb reanalysed the PCR reads using MiXCR and keeps one entry per CDR3 protein. Here the sample spans 700,000 to 800,000 distinct CDR3 sequences, 30% being singletons. Germline assignment: CDR1 SGHKS and CDR2 YYEKEE (reference sequence). The CDR3 contains 14 residues. The V end lost 3 bases, the J end lost 4 bases, and 13 bases lay between the germline ends. Turning to this clonotype: Its specificity is unknown.

The chain has TRBV5-5 and TRBJ1-1, with a weak D call TRBD1 (5 bases). Sequenced: blood. The receptor was derived from a girl under 18 with multiple sclerosis. In DNA form, the CDR3 reads TGTGCCAGCAGCTGGGGCAGGGTAATCACTGAAGCTTTCTTT. This sequence encodes CASSWGRVITEAFF.